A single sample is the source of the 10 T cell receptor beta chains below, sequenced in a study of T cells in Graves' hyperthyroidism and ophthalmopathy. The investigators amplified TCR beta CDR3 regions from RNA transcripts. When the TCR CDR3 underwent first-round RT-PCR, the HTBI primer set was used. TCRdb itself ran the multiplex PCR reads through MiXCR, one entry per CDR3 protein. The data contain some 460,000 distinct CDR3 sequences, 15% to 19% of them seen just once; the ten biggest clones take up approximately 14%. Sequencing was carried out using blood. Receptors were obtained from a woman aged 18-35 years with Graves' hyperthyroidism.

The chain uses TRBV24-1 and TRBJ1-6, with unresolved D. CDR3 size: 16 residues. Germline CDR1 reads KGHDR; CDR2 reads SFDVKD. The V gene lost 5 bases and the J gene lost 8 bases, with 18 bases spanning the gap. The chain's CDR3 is CATSGSGLGPYSPLHF. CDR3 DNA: TGTGCCACCAGTGGAAGTGGTCTAGGCCCCTATTCACCCCTCCACTTT.

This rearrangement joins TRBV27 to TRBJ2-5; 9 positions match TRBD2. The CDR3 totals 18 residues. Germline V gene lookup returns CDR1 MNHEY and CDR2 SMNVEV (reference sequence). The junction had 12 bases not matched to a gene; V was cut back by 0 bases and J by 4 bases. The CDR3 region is CASSLSIGRGGDRETQYF. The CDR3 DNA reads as TGTGCCAGCAGTTTATCGATAGGGCGGGGGGGGGATAGAGAGACCCAGTACTTC.

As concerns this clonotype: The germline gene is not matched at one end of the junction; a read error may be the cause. CDR3 sequence: CASSPISPQETQHF. The CDR3 DNA reads TGTGCCAGCTCACCGATCAGTCCCCAAGAGACCCAGCACTTC. The chain employs TRBV18 and TRBJ2-5; D is uncertain. The V gene's germline CDR1 is KGHSH and CDR2 LQKENI. The length of the CDR3 is 14 residues.

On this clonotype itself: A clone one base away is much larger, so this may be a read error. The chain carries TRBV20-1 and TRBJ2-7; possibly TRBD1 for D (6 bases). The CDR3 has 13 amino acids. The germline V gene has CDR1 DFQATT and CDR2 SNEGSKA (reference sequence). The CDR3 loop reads CSPETGISYGQYF. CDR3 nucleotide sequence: TGCAGTCCGGAAACAGGGATTTCCTACGGGCAGTACTTC.

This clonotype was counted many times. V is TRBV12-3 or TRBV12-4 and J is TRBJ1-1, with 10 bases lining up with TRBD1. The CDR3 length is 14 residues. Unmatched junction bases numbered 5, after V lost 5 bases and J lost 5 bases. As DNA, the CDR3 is TGTGCCAGCAGTAAGGGACAGGGGTGGACTGAAGCTTTCTTT. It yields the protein CASSKGQGWTEAFF.

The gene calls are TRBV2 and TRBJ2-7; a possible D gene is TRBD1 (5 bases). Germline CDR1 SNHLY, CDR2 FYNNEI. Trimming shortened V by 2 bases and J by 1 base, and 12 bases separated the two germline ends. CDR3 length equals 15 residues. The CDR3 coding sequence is TGTGCCAGCAGTGAAAAGGGGCCGTGGTCCTACGAGCAGTACTTC. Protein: CASSEKGPWSYEQYF.

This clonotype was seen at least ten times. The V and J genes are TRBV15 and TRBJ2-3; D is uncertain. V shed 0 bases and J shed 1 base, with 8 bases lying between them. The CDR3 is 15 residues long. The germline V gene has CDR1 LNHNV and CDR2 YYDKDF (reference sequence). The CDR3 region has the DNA TGTGCCACCAGCAGAGAGGCAGAGGGCACAGATACGCAGTATTTT. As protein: CATSREAEGTDTQYF.

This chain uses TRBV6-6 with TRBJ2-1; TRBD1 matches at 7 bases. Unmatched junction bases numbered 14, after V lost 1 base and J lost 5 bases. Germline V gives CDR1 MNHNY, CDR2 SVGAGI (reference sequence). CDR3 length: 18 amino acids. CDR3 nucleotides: TGTGCCAGCAGTTACTTTGTTGAAAGGGGGCGTGAGGACAATGAGCAGTTCTTC. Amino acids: CASSYFVERGREDNEQFF.

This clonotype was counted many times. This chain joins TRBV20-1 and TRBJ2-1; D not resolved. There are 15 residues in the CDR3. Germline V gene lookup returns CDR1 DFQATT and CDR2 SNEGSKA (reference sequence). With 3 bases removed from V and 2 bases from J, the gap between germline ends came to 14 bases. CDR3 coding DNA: TGCAGTGCTAGCTCCGGCGCTAGTCCCTACAATGAGCAGTTCTTC. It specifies CSASSGASPYNEQFF.

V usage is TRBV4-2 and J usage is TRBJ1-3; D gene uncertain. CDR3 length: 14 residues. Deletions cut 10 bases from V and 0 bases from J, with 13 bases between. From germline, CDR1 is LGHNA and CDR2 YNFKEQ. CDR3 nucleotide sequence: TGTGCCACCGGACCGATGAGCTCTGGAAACACCATATATTTT. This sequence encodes CATGPMSSGNTIYF.